This is a list of T cell receptor beta chains from one sample in a study of cytomegalovirus exposure and HLA in healthy donors. This table comes from immunoSEQ multiplex PCR, and its TCRdb copy is limited to in-frame clones, with some not included. The table includes 55,000 to 75,000 clones, about 90% detected once. Material: PBMCs. All receptors come from a man between 18 and 29 years old in good health and CMV-seronegative. CDR3s include the opening cysteine and the closing phenylalanine or tryptophan. Fields, in order: D gene, J gene, clone size, V gene, CDR3 DNA, CDR3 protein. A D gene is named only where the DNA matches it firmly. Expanded clones are given a class, and other clones once, few, many or no size at all.

NA,TRBJ1-5,NA,TRBV28,TGTGCCAGCAGTTTTCCGTATAGCAATCAGCCCCAGCATTTT,CASSFPYSNQPQHF
TRBD2,TRBJ2-3,NA,TRBV11-3,TGTGCCAGCAGCTTAGATCCTAGGACTAGCGGGGGTAACACAGATACGCAGTATTTT,CASSLDPRTSGGNTDTQYF
TRBD1,TRBJ1-4,NA,TRBV15,TGTGCCACCAGACCGGGACAGGGATCCGAAAAACTGTTTTTT,CATRPGQGSEKLFF
NA,TRBJ2-3,NA,TRBV6-5,TGTGCCAGCAGCCCCGGGGGCACAGATACGCAGTATTTT,CASSPGGTDTQYF
TRBD1,TRBJ1-1,NA,TRBV2,TGTGCCAGCTTGACAGGGCTGAGAACTGAAGCTTTCTTT,CASLTGLRTEAFF
TRBD1,TRBJ2-1,NA,TRBV7-2,TGTGCCAGCAGCTCTCGGGACAGTAGAGTCAATGAGCAGTTCTTC,CASSSRDSRVNEQFF
TRBD1,TRBJ2-1,NA,TRBV6-6,TGTGCCAGCAGTTACTCCGCAGGGGGCCGAGATAATGAGCAGTTCTTC,CASSYSAGGRDNEQFF
TRBD1,TRBJ1-4,NA,TRBV5-1,TGCGCCAGCAGCTTCGGACAGGGAGGTGAAAAACTGTTTTTT,CASSFGQGGEKLFF
TRBD2,TRBJ2-5,NA,TRBV11-2,TGTGCCAGCAGCCCCTGGGGGGAGGGAGAGACCCAGTACTTC,CASSPWGEGETQYF
TRBD2,TRBJ2-5,NA,TRBV4-2,TGTGCCAGCAGCCAAGACCCCCCCGCGGGGGGCCAAGAGACCCAGTACTTC,CASSQDPPAGGQETQYF
NA,TRBJ1-1,NA,TRBV6-5,TGTGCCAGCAGACGGGGGTCTACCTCTGAAGCTTTCTTT,CASRRGSTSEAFF
NA,TRBJ2-1,NA,TRBV7-9,TGTGCCAGCAGCTTGGGAGGGGGCTACAATGAGCAGTTCTTC,CASSLGGGYNEQFF
NA,TRBJ1-1,NA,TRBV2,TGTGCCAGCAGTACTCATCCCGCCCCCGAAGCTTTCTTT,CASSTHPAPEAFF
TRBD1,TRBJ1-1,NA,TRBV6-5,TGTGCCAGCAGTTCTATCGGGACAGGGTGGAGCACTGAAGCTTTCTTT,CASSSIGTGWSTEAFF
TRBD1,TRBJ1-6,few,TRBV30,TGTGCCTGGGGACAGGATCGCGTTTCACCCCTCCACTTT,CAWGQDRVSPLHF
TRBD2,TRBJ2-4,NA,TRBV7-8,TGTGCCAGCAGCCCTCTGACTAGCGGGGGGCAACACTTC,CASSPLTSGGQHF
TRBD1,TRBJ2-7,NA,TRBV9,TGTGCCAGCAGCCCATACCAACAGGGGGGCCACGAGCAGTACTTC,CASSPYQQGGHEQYF
NA,TRBJ1-5,NA,TRBV6-4,TGTGCCAGCAGTGAGAGTTTCAATCAGCCCCAGCATTTT,CASSESFNQPQHF
NA,TRBJ1-4,once,TRBV7-2,TGTGCCAGCAGCTTAAGCACAACTAATGAAAAACTGTTTTTT,CASSLSTTNEKLFF
TRBD1,TRBJ2-2,NA,TRBV30,TGTGCCTGGAGTTGGGGACAGGTCATCGGGGAGCTGTTTTTT,CAWSWGQVIGELFF
NA,TRBJ2-2,NA,TRBV11-2,TGTGCCAGCAGCTTAGGGGCCACCGGGGAGCTGTTTTTT,CASSLGATGELFF
NA,TRBJ2-1,few,TRBV9,TGTGCCAGCAGCGTACCCTTTCTTCGGGGTAGCGGAGACAATGAGCAGTTCTTC,CASSVPFLRGSGDNEQFF
TRBD1,TRBJ1-1,NA,TRBV13,TGTGCCAGCAGCTTAGCGGGGACAGGGGGCACTGAAGCTTTCTTT,CASSLAGTGGTEAFF
NA,TRBJ2-7,NA,TRBV11-3,TGTGCCAGCAGTTCCTCGTTCGAGCAGTACTTC,CASSSSFEQYF
NA,TRBJ1-4,NA,TRBV7-9,TGTGCCAGCAGCTTAGGAGTTGAGGGCGGGGAAAAACTGTTTTTT,CASSLGVEGGEKLFF
NA,TRBJ1-1,NA,TRBV29-1,TGCAGCGTTGTAGCGGGGGTGAACACTGAAGCTTTCTTT,CSVVAGVNTEAFF
NA,TRBJ1-2,NA,TRBV6-5,TGTGCCAGCGGGCTTACAGGGATGACTAACTATGGCTACACCTTC,CASGLTGMTNYGYTF
NA,TRBJ2-1,NA,TRBV6-6,TGTGCCAGCAGTTACTCAGAGAACAATGAGCAGTTCTTC,CASSYSENNEQFF
NA,TRBJ2-1,NA,TRBV9,TGTGCCAGCAGGACCGGGGGAGGGGGTAGAGGTGAGCAGTTCTTC,CASRTGGGGRGEQFF
NA,TRBJ1-1,NA,TRBV29-1,TGCAGCGTTGCAGTAATGAACACTGAAGCTTTCTTT,CSVAVMNTEAFF
TRBD1,TRBJ1-6,NA,TRBV27,TGTGCCAGCAGTTTAACAGGGGGTTCACCCCTCCACTTT,CASSLTGGSPLHF
TRBD1,TRBJ2-5,NA,TRBV29-1,TGCAGCGTCGGGCAGACAGGGGACCCCCAAGAGACCCAGTACTTC,CSVGQTGDPQETQYF
NA,TRBJ2-5,NA,TRBV7-9,TGTGCCAGCGAGTTTGGGCAGGGGGGAGAGACCCAGTACTTC,CASEFGQGGETQYF
TRBD1,TRBJ2-3,NA,TRBV5-1,TGCGCCAGCAGCTTGGAAGGGACAGAAAGCACAGATACGCAGTATTTT,CASSLEGTESTDTQYF
TRBD2,TRBJ2-1,NA,TRBV7-9,TGTGCCAGCAGCTTACCGCTAGGACTAGCGATTAATGAGCAGTTCTTC,CASSLPLGLAINEQFF
NA,TRBJ1-2,NA,TRBV28,TGTGCCAGCAGTTTATCCCCAGTCTGGGGCTACACCTTC,CASSLSPVWGYTF
NA,TRBJ2-2,once,TRBV28,TGTGCCAGCAGCCCACAAGGGGAGCTGTTTTTT,CASSPQGELFF
TRBD1,TRBJ1-5,NA,TRBV6-1,TGTGCCAGCACCCCGGGACAGCCGCGCGAGCCCCAGCATTTT,CASTPGQPREPQHF
NA,TRBJ2-1,NA,TRBV6-4,TGTGCCAGCAGTGACAGGGGTGGCACCTACAATGAGCAGTTCTTC,CASSDRGGTYNEQFF
TRBD2,TRBJ2-3,NA,TRBV7-3,TGTGCCAGCAGCTTACGGGGTAGCGGGGGGGCCAGGGGAGGCACAGATACGCAGTATTTT,CASSLRGSGGARGGTDTQYF
NA,TRBJ2-3,NA,TRBV6-1,TGTGCCAGCAAGTACTCCAGCGTCGGTACGCAGTATTTT,CASKYSSVGTQYF
TRBD1,TRBJ2-7,NA,TRBV29-1,TGCAGCGCAACTTGGGCCGGGACAGGGGTTTACGAGCAGTACTTC,CSATWAGTGVYEQYF
NA,TRBJ1-2,NA,TRBV6-1,TGTGCCAGCAGCCCAACCGCGGGGGACGGCTACACCTTC,CASSPTAGDGYTF
TRBD1,TRBJ1-5,NA,TRBV19,TGTGCAGGGGGACAGGGGGTCGATCAGCCCCAGCATTTT,CAGGQGVDQPQHF
NA,TRBJ2-5,NA,TRBV6-5,TGTGCCAGCAGGTGGCAGGGGAGGGGAGAGACCCAGTACTTC,CASRWQGRGETQYF